The 10 T cell receptor beta chains below come from one sample, sequenced in a study of shared clonotypes between healthy human individuals. Some clones are missing from TCRdb's copy, which holds only in-frame ones; the method was immunoSEQ multiplex PCR. The data show 1.5 million to 2.5 million clones, just under 95% seen once. CD45RO negativity and positive selection for CCR7 defined naive CD8 cells, a population that excluded terminally differentiated effector memory CD45RA+ cells. The sample taken for sequencing was naive CD8+ T cells sorted from blood. The receptors come from a man between 18 and 35 years old in good health.

In its sample, this clone was seen a few times. Distinct nucleotide sequences in the sample also encode this CDR3. The chain joins TRBV27 to TRBJ2-7; weak D call: TRBD1 (5 bases). The V and J ends lost 2 bases and 0 bases respectively, with 8 bases between them. Germline loops: CDR1 MNHEY, CDR2 SMNVEV (reference sequence). The CDR3 loop spans 14 amino acids. CDR3 region: CASSLGASSYEQYF. CDR3 sequence (DNA): TGTGCCAGCAGTTTAGGGGCCTCCTCCTACGAGCAGTACTTC.

The V and J genes are TRBV2 and TRBJ2-3, with TRBD1 as a possible D gene (6 bases). CDR1 SNHLY and CDR2 FYNNEI come from the germline V gene. V was clipped by 4 bases and J by 4 bases, with 12 bases between them. CDR3 length: 14 residues. CDR3 amino acids: CASSGTDRADTQYF. The CDR3 DNA reads TGTGCCAGCAGTGGGACAGATAGGGCAGATACGCAGTATTTT.

With regard to this clone: In the same sample, other DNA sequences code for this CDR3. The V call is TRBV29-1, the J call TRBJ2-7; TRBD1 might be the D (7 bases). CDR1 SQVTM and CDR2 ANQGSEA come from the germline V gene. The CDR3 consists of 13 residues. Trimming left V 3 bases short and J 3 bases short, with 12 bases between. CDR3 region: CSVEDRRGYEQYF. DNA for the CDR3: TGCAGCGTTGAGGACAGGAGGGGCTACGAGCAGTACTTC.

Comment on this clone: This CDR3 is also generated by other DNA sequences in the sample. This rearrangement joins TRBV20-1 to TRBJ1-2; 10 positions match TRBD1. CDR3 length: 11 residues. The V and J ends lost 6 bases and 7 bases, in that order; junction bases with no gene match: 2. In germline, CDR1 is DFQATT, CDR2 SNEGSKA (reference sequence). CDR3 in amino acids: CSARTGGGYTF. DNA of the CDR3: TGCAGTGCCAGGACAGGGGGTGGCTACACCTTC.

J is TRBJ2-3 and V is TRBV27; TRBD2 agrees at 7 bases. The CDR3 contains 14 residues. In germline, CDR1 is MNHEY, CDR2 SMNVEV (reference sequence). Trimming removed 9 bases from V and 5 bases from J; junction bases left unmatched: 11. As DNA, the CDR3 is TGTGCCAGTCGCGGGGGAGCCCTTGAAGATACGCAGTATTTT. Translating gives CASRGGALEDTQYF.

The chain is built from TRBV7-9 and TRBJ2-1; 11 nucleotides agree with TRBD2. V shed 5 bases and J 2 bases; nucleotides not matched to a gene: 8. The V gene's germline CDR1 is SEHNR and CDR2 FQNEAQ (reference sequence). The CDR3 covers 17 residues. CDR3 amino acids: CASSGPDSGRAYNEQFF. CDR3 coding DNA: TGTGCCAGCAGCGGACCCGATAGCGGGAGGGCCTACAATGAGCAGTTCTTC.

V is TRBV7-9 and J is TRBJ1-1, with a weak D call TRBD1 (6 bases). CDR1 and CDR2 (germline): SEHNR, FQNEAQ (reference sequence). The CDR3 is 14 amino acids. V lost 5 bases, J lost 2 bases, and 12 bases lay in between. For the CDR3, the DNA is TGTGCCAGCAGCCCGATCAGGGGTAACACTGAAGCTTTCTTT. Encoded protein: CASSPIRGNTEAFF.

V usage is TRBV19 and J usage is TRBJ2-7; no clear D gene. The germline V and J ends were trimmed by 4 bases and 6 bases, with 7 bases remaining between them. This CDR3 comprises 11 residues. Looked up from germline, CDR1 is LNHDA and CDR2 is SQIVND (reference sequence). CDR3 nucleotides: TGTGCCAGTAGTACGTCAACCGAGCAGTACTTC. This gives the protein CASSTSTEQYF.

The chain recombines TRBV9 with TRBJ1-1; D ambiguous. The V and J ends lost 1 base and 1 base respectively, with 14 bases between them. CDR3 size: 16 residues. Germline V CDR1 and CDR2: SGDLS, YYNGEE. The CDR3 region is CASSVNSGQGNTEAFF. CDR3 in DNA: TGTGCCAGCAGCGTAAATTCAGGTCAAGGGAACACTGAAGCTTTCTTT.

The chain joins TRBV4-1 to TRBJ2-1, with TRBD2 matching 9 bases. The CDR3 runs 14 residues. J lost 8 bases, V lost 4 bases, and 6 bases had no gene match. Germline loops: CDR1 MGHRA, CDR2 YSYEKL. The CDR3 DNA reads as TGCGCCAGCAGCCTGATGCGGGGGGGAGATGAGCAGTTCTTC. This gives the protein CASSLMRGGDEQFF.